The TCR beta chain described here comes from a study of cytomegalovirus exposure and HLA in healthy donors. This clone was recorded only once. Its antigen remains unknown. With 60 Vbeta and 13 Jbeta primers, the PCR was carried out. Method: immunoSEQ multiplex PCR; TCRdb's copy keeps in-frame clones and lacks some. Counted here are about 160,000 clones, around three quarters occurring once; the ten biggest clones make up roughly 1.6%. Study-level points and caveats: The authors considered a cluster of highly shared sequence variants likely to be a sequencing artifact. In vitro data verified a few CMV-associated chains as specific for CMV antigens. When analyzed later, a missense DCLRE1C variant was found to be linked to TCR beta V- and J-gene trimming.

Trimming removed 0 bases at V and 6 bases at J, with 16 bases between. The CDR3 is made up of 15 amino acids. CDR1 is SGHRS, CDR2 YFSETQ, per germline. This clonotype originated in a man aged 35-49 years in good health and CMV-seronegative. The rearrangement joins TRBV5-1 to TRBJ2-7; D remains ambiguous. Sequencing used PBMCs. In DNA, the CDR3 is TGCGCCAGCAGCTTGGGTAGCCCTTATTCTCCCGAGCAGTACGTC. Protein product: CASSLGSPYSPEQYV.